This T cell receptor (beta chain) was identified in a study of blood T cell repertoires in COVID-19 (dated by TCRdb to the early 2020s). Looking at the study overall: Samples from collaborators originated in the United States, Italy and Spain and spanned both the acute and convalescent phases of COVID-19. Where available, HLA class I and class II types were taken from metadata supplied by the sample provider and were not determined by assay-based typing. Nearly every sample came with metadata listing a de-identified subject ID, COVID-19 status, age in years and sex. The prospective study material was composed of cDNA or gDNA derived from T cells, B-cell-depleted T cells, or PBMCs. The samples were drawn from the first 160 participants of the ongoing ImmuneRACE study and from 1,254 subjects provided by 6 global collaborators. Subjects who had been exposed to COVID-19, were actively infected with it, or had recovered from it provided the deeply sampled blood TCRbeta repertoires that made up the dataset. A freely available public database, intended as a resource for researchers studying the immune response to SARS-CoV-2, is where the repertoires were released.

TCRbeta CDR3 regions were amplified from genomic DNA by means of the immunoSEQ Assay, a bias-controlled multiplex PCR. The authors processed their data as follows. The number of nucleated cells in each sample was estimated from the amplification of reference gene primers within the assay. To quantify the absolute abundance of each unique TCRbeta CDR3 rearrangement, sequence reads were collapsed and filtered. For each sample, productive Simpson clonality was calculated by taking the square root of Simpson's diversity index across productive rearrangements. TCRdb holds this immuneACCESS table with in-frame rearrangements only. Some clones are missing; in checked studies, unresolved V genes explain under half, and the rest has no known cause. V and J calls and clone size are copied from that table; D and trimming were computed from the DNA. The sample contains hundreds of thousands of clones, about 87% of them found a single time. Jointly, the top ten make up 0.2% to 0.3% of the sample.

Points the paper makes about the study in general: The amount of clinical and demographic metadata varied by source and participant and was provided uncurated.

Points on this clone: Its cognate antigen has yet to be identified. One base away there is no much larger clone; base qualities are not given.

Via the germline V gene, CDR1 is MRHNA and CDR2 SNTAGT. Trimming takes 5 bases off V and 7 bases off J; junction bases not matched to a gene: 2. Reading from cysteine to phenylalanine, the CDR3 counts 13 amino acids. The only DNA kept is the CDR3, 39 bases in frame from the first base. Each collaborating institution followed its own protocols to collect whole blood in K2EDTA tubes. For TCRbeta analysis, collaborators shipped samples as frozen whole blood, isolated PBMCs, or DNA extracted from either of those sample types. This sequence was found in a woman aged 18 to 35 with acute or convalescent COVID-19. Sequencing was performed on peripheral blood. The V gene is TRBV6-4 and the J gene is TRBJ1-6; 7 nucleotides in the junction match TRBD1. At the DNA level, the sequence is TGTGCCAGCAGTCAAGGGGGCAATTCACCCCTCCACTTT. This sequence encodes CASSQGGNSPLHF.